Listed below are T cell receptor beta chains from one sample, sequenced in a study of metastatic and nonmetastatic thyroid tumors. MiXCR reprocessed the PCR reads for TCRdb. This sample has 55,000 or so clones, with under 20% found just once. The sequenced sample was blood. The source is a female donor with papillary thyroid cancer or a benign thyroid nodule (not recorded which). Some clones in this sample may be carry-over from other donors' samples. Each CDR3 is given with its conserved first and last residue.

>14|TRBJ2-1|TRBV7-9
CASRGSGTYNEQFF
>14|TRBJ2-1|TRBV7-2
CASSFSAGDHEQFF
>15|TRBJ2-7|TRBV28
CASSPVAGVGYEQYF
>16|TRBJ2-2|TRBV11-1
CASSFRLAGDPGELFF
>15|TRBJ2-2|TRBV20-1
CSARDRTRGWGELFF
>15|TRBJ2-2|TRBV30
CAWSVRRSDTGELFF
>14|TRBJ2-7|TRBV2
CASIFSAPSYERYF
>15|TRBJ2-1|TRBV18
CASSRSSGRVNEQFF
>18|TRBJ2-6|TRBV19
CASLWPGGANSGANVLTF
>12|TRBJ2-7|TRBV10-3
CATKLGSYEQYF
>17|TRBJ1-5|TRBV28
CASQQFMRGDSNQPQHF
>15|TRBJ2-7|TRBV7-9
CASSLLSGSSYEQYF
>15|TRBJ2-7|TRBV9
CASSANPGQGNEQYF
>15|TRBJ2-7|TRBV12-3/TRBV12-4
CVSSPLAAISYEQYF
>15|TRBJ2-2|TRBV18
CASLSPASNTGELFF
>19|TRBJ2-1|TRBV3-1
CASSRTGTTSGTIYNEQFF
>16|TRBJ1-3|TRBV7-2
CASSDPGQGDGNTIYF
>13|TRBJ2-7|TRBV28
CASLGVVGYEQYF
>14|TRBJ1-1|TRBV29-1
CSARPHPMNTEAFF
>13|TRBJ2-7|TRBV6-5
CASSFWDRYEQYF
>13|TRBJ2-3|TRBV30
CAWSVSGTDTQYF
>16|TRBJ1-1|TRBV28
CASSLEQGRADTEAFF
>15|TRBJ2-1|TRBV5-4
CASSLGGSSYNEQFF
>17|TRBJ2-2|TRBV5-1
CASSLYLGQLNTGELFF
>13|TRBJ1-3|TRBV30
CAWYRDAGNTIYF
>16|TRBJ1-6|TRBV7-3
CASSSPKQGFNPPLHF
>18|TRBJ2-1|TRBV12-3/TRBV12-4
CANSHIGRGGTRYNEQFF
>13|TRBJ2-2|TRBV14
CASKKGGSGELFF
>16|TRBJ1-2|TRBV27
CASSFRTGKVQGGYTF
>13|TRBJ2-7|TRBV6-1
CASGQGIHYEQYF
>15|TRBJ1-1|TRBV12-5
CASSRGGVGDTEASF
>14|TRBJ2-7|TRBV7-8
CASSFGGAMYEQYF
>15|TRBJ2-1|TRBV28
CASSLGYRFGNEQFF
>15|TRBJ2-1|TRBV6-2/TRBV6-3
CASILRTGGSFEHFF
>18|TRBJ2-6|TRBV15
CATSRERTGWDGANVLTF
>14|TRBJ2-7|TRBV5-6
CASSLGTRPNEQYF
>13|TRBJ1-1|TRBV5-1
CASSSQGATEAFF
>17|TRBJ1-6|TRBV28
CASSLGQGAYYNSSLHF
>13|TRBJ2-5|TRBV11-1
CASSYGAKETQYF
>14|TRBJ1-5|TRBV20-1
CSARGGRSNQPQHF
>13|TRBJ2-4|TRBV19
CASSMVGGNIQYF
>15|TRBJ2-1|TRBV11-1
CASSLVRGSYNDQFF
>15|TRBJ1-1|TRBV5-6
CASNLNPVVNTEAFF
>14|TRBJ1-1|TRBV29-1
CSVEVYQGNTEAFF
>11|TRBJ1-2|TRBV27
CASSLSEGYTF
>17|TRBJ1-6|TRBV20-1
CSARDTDVGSYNSPLHF